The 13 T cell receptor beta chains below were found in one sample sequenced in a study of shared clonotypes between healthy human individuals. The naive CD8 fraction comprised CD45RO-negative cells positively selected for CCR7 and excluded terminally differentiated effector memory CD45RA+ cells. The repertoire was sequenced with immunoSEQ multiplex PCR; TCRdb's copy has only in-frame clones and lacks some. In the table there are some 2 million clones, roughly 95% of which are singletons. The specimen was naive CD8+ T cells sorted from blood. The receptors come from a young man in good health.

The CDR3 here is CASSTVGLAGTDTQYF. Written as DNA, the CDR3 is TGTGCCAGCAGCACCGTGGGACTAGCGGGAACAGATACGCAGTATTTT. This sequence joins TRBV11-2 and TRBJ2-3, with 13 nucleotides matching TRBD2. The germline V gene encodes CDR1 SGHAT and CDR2 FQNNGV. The CDR3 covers 16 residues. With 5 bases clipped from V and 3 bases from J, the junction kept 5 bases outside the gene matches.

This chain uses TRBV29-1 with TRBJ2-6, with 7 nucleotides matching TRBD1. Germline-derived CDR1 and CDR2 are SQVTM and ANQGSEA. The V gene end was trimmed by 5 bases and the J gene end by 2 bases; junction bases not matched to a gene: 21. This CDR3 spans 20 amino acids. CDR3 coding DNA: TGCAGCGTTACAGATTGGGTAAAGGGACAGTCAGGACCTGGGGCCAACGTCCTGACTTTC. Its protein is CSVTDWVKGQSGPGANVLTF. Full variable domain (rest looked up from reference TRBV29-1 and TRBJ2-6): SAVISQKPSRDICQRGTSLTIQCQVDSQVTMMFWYRQQPGQSLTLIATANQGSEATYESGFVIDKFPISRPNLTFSTLTVSNMSPEDSSIYLCSVTDWVKGQSGPGANVLTFGAGSRLTVL.

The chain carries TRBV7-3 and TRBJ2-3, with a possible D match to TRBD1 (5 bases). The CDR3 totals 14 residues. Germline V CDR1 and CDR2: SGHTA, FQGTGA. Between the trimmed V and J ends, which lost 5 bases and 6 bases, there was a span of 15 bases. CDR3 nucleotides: TGTGCCAGCAGCGCAGGGTCCGGTATCGATACGCAGTATTTT. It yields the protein CASSAGSGIDTQYF.

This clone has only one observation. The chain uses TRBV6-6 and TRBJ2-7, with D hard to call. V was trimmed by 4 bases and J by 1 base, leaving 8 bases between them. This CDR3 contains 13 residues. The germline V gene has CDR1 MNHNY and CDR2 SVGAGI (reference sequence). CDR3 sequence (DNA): TGTGCCAGCAGTTTGGACGGTTCCTACGAGCAGTACTTC. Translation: CASSLDGSYEQYF.

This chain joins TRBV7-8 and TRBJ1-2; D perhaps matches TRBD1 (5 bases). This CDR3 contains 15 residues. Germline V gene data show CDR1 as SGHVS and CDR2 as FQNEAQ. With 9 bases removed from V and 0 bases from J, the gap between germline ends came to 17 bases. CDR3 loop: CASVTEGIPNYGYTF. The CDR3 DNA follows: TGTGCCAGTGTAACTGAGGGGATTCCTAACTATGGCTACACCTTC.

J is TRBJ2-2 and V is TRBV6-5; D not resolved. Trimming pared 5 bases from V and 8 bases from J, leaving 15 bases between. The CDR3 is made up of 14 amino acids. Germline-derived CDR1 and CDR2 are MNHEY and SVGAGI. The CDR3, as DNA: TGTGCCAGCAGTAAGCTCCCGGTCCGGGGGGAGCTGTTTTTT. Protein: CASSKLPVRGELFF.

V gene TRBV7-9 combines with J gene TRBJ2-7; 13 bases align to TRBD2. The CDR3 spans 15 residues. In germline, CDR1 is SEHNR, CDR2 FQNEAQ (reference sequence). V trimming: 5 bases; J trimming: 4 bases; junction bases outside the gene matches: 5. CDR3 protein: CASSTTSGRDYEQYF. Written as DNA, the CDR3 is TGTGCCAGCAGCACAACTAGCGGGAGGGATTACGAGCAGTACTTC.

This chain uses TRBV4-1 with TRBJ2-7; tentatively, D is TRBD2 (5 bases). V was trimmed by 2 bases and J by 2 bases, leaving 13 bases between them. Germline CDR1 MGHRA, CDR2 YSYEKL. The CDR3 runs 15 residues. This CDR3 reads CASSQLSGLPYEQYF. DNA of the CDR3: TGCGCCAGCAGCCAACTCAGCGGCCTGCCCTACGAGCAGTACTTC.

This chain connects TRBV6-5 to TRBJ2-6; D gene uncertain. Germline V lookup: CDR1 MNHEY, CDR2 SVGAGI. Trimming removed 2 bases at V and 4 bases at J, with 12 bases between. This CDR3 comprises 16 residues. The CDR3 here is CASSYRWGTGANVLTF. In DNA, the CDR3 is TGTGCCAGCAGTTACAGATGGGGAACCGGGGCCAACGTCCTGACTTTC.

The CDR3 sequence: CASSDFGTGTSTDTQYF. CDR3 nucleotide sequence: TGCGCCAGCAGTGATTTCGGGACAGGGACCTCCACAGATACGCAGTATTTT. The rearrangement uses TRBV10-2 and TRBJ2-3; 9 positions match TRBD1. The CDR3 is 17 residues long. Per the germline V gene, CDR1 is WSHSY and CDR2 is SAAADI. V lost 3 bases, J lost 2 bases, and 9 bases stayed unmatched.

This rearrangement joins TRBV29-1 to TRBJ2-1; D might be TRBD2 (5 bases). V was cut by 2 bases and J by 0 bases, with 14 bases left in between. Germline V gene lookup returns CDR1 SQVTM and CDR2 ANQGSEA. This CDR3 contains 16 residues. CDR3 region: CSVELPAAISYNEQFF. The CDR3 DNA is TGCAGCGTTGAACTCCCAGCGGCTATCTCCTACAATGAGCAGTTCTTC.

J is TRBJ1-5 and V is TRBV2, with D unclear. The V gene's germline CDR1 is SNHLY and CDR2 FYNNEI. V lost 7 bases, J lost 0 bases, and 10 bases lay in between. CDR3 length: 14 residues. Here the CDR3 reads CASTGRYSNQPQHF. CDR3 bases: TGTGCCAGCACCGGGCGGTATAGCAATCAGCCCCAGCATTTT.

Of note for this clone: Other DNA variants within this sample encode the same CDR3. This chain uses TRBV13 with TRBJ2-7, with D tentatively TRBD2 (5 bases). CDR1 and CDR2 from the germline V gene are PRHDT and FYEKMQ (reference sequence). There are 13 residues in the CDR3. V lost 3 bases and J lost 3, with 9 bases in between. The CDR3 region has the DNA TGTGCCAGCAGCTTTGGACTCGACTACGAGCAGTACTTC. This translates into CASSFGLDYEQYF.